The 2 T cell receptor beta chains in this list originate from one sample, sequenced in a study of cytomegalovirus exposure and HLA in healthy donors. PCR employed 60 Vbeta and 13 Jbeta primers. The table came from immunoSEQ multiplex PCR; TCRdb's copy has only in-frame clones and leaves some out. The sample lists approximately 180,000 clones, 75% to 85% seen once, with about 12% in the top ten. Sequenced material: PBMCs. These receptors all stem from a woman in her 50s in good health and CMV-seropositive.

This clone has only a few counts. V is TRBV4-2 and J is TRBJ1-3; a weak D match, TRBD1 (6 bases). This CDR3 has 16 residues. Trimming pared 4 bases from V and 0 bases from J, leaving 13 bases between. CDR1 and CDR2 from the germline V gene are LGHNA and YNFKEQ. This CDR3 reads CASSRRQADSGNTIYF. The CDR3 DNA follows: TGTGCCAGCAGCCGACGACAGGCCGACTCTGGAAACACCATATATTTT.

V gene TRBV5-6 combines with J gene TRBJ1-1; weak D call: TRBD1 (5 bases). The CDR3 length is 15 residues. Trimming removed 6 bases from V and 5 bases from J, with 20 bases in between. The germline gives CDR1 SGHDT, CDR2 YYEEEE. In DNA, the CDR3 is TGTGCCAGCATGAGGACACACTCCCTCTTTACTGAAGCTTTCTTT. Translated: CASMRTHSLFTEAFF.